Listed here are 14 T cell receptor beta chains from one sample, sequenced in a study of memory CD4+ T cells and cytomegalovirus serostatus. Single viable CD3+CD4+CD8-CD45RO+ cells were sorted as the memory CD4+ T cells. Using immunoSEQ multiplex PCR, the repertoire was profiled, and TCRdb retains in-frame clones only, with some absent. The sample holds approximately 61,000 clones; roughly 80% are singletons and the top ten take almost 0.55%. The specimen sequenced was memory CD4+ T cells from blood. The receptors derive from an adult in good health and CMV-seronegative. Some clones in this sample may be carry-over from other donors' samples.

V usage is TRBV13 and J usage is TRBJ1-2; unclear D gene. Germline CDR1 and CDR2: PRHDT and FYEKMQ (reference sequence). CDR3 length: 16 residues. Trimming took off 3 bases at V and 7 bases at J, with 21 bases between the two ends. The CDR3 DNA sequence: TGTGCCAGCAGCTTGCGCGCGAGGATCAGGAGTGGTGGCTACACCTTC. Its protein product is CASSLRARIRSGGYTF. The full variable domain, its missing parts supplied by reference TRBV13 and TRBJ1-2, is AAGVIQSPRHLIKEKRETATLKCYPIPRHDTVYWYQQGPGQDPQFLISFYEKMQSDKGSIPDRFSAQQFSDYHSELNMSSLELGDSALYFCASSLRARIRSGGYTFGSGTRLTVV.

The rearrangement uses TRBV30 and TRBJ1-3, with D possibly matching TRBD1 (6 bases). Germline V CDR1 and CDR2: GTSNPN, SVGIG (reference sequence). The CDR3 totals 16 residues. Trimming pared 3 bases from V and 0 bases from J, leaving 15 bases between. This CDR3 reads CAWSKRGIVSGNTIYF. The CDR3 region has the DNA TGTGCCTGGAGCAAAAGGGGGATTGTCTCTGGAAACACCATATATTTT.

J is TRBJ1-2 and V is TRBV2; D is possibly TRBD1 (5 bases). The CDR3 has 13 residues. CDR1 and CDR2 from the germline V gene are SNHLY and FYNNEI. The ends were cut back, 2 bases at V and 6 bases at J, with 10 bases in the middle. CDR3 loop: CASSETGGNGYTF. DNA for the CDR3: TGTGCCAGCAGTGAAACAGGTGGTAATGGCTACACCTTC. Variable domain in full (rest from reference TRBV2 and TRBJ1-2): EPEVTQTPSHQVTQMGQEVILRCVPISNHLYFYWYRQILGQKVEFLVSFYNNEISEKSEIFDDQFSVERPDGSNFTLKIRSTKLEDSAMYFCASSETGGNGYTFGSGTRLTVV.

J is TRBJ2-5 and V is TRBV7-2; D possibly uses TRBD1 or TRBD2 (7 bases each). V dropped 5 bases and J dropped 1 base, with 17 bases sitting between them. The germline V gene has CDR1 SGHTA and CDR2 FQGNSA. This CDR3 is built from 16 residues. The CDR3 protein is CASSEGASGFQETQYF. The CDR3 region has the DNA TGTGCCAGCAGCGAGGGGGCTAGCGGCTTCCAAGAGACCCAGTACTTC.

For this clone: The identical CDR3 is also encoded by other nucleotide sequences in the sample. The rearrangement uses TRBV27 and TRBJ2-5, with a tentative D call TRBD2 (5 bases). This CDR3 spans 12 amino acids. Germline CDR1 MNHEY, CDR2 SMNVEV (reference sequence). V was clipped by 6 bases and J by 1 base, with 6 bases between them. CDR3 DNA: TGTGCCAGCAGAGGACTCCAAGAGACCCAGTACTTC. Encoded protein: CASRGLQETQYF.

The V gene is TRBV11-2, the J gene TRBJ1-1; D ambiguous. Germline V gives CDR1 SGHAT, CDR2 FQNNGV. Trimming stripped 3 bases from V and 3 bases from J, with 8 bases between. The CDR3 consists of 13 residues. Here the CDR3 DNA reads TGTGCCAGCAGCTTTTCGAGGGACACTGAAGCTTTCTTT. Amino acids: CASSFSRDTEAFF.

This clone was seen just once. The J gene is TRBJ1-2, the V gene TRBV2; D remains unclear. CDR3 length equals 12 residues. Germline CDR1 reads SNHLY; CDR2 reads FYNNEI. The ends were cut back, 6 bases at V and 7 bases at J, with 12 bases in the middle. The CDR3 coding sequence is TGTGCCAGCAGCGAGCTTGCGGGTGGCTACACCTTC. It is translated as CASSELAGGYTF.

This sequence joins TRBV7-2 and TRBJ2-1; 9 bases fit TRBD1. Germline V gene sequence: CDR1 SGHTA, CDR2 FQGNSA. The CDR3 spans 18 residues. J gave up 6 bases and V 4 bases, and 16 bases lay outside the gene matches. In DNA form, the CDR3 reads TGTGCCAGCAGCTACAACCCTTACAGGGGGCGGAATGTCAATGAGCAGTTCTTC. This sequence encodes CASSYNPYRGRNVNEQFF.

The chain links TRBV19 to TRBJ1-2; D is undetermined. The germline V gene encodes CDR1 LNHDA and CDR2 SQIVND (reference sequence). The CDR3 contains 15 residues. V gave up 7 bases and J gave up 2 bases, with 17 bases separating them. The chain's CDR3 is CASNRAAGWNYGYTF. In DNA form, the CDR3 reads TGTGCCAGTAATCGGGCAGCTGGGTGGAACTATGGCTACACCTTC.

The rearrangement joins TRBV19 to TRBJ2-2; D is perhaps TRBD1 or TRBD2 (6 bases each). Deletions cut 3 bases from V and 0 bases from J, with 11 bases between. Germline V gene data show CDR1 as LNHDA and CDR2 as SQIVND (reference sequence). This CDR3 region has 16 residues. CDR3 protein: CASSIKGGANTGELFF. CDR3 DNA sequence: TGTGCCAGTAGTATTAAGGGGGGCGCGAACACCGGGGAGCTGTTTTTT.

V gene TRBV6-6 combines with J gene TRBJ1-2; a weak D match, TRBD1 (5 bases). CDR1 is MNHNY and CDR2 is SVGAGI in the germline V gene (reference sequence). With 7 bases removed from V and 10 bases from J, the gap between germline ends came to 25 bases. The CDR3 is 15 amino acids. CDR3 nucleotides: TGTGCCAGCACTAAATCCGCGACAGTGACCCGGGACTACACCTTC. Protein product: CASTKSATVTRDYTF.

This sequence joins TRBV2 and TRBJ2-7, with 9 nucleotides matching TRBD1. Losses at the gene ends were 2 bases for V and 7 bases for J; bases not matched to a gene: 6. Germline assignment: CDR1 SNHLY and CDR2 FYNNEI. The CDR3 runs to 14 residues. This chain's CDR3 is CASSERRQGGEQYF. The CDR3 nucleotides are TGTGCCAGCAGTGAAAGGCGACAGGGGGGGGAGCAGTACTTC.

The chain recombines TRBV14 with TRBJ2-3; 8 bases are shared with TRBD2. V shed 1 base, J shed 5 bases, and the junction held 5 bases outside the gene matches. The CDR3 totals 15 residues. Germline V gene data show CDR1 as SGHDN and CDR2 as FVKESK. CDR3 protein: CASSQGGLVGDTQYF. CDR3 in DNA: TGTGCCAGCAGCCAAGGGGGACTAGTGGGAGATACGCAGTATTTT.

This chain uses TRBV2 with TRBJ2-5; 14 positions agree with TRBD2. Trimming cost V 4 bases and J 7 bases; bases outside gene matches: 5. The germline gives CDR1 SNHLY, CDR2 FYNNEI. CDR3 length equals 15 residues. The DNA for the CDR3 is TGTGCCAGCAGTGTGGGACTAGCGGGAGTCGGGACCCAGTACTTC. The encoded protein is CASSVGLAGVGTQYF.